The rows below give T cell receptor beta chains drawn from one sample of a study of T cell repertoires in cytomegalovirus infection. MiXCR, run by TCRdb on the reads, gives a single entry per CDR3 protein. The profile shows fewer than 550,000 distinct CDR3 sequences, 15% to 20% of them singletons. The sequencing sample was made of CD8+ T cells from PBMCs. These receptors all stem from a human donor in good health (CMV status not recorded). Some clones in this sample may be carry-over from other donors' samples. CDR3s include the opening cysteine and the closing phenylalanine or tryptophan. Fields, in order: CDR3 DNA, CDR3 protein, clone size, J gene, V gene, D gene. The D gene is left open where the match is weak. Some rows have no size entry. The others give once, few or many, or a class for an expanded clone.

TGTGCCAGCAGCTTACGGTCTTCTATGGGACTAGGCACAGATACGCAGTATTTT | CASSLRSSMGLGTDTQYF | few | TRBJ2-3 | TRBV11-3 | TRBD2
TGTGCCAGCAGCCAGGGGACAGGGCTCTACGAGCAGTACTTC | CASSQGTGLYEQYF | few | TRBJ2-7 | TRBV14 | TRBD1
TGTGCCAGCAGCCAAGAGATGCGAACGAACACCGGGGAGCTGTTTTTT | CASSQEMRTNTGELFF | few | TRBJ2-2 | TRBV14 | -
TGTGCCAGCAGTATAGCGGGAGATACGGATACGCAGTATTTT | CASSIAGDTDTQYF | many | TRBJ2-3 | TRBV14 | TRBD2
TGTGCCAGCAACCAACGGACAGGATCACCCCTCCACTTT | CASNQRTGSPLHF | - | TRBJ1-6 | TRBV6-1 | TRBD1
TGTGCCAGCAGCTTAAGTGCCGGATTCGGCAGGCGGGTTCGGGACACTGAAGCTTTCTTT | CASSLSAGFGRRVRDTEAFF | many | TRBJ1-1 | TRBV7-2 | -
TGTGCCAGCAGTGAAGGGTGGGTGGATAATCAGCCCCAGCATTTT | CASSEGWVDNQPQHF | many | TRBJ1-5 | TRBV2 | -
TGTGCCAGCAGCTTAGCTAGCGGGAGGAATACCTACGAGCAGTACTTC | CASSLASGRNTYEQYF | many | TRBJ2-7 | TRBV7-9 | TRBD2
TGTGCCAGCAGCCACTTAATCAGGAGTGGGCATGAAAAACTGTTTTTT | CASSHLIRSGHEKLFF | many | TRBJ1-4 | TRBV7-9 | -
TGTGCCAGCACCGCTAACAGGGGGCTTAGGTATGGCTACACCTTC | CASTANRGLRYGYTF | many | TRBJ1-2 | TRBV12-3/TRBV12-4 | TRBD1
TGTGCCAGCAGTTGGGCAGGGGACGGGGAGCAGTACTTC | CASSWAGDGEQYF | few | TRBJ2-7 | TRBV6-1 | -
TGTGCCAGCAGTTACTCTCGGGGGGGCCTTGACAATGAGCAGTTCTTC | CASSYSRGGLDNEQFF | many | TRBJ2-1 | TRBV6-5 | TRBD2
TGTGCCAGCTTGAGGCGCGCCGAGGGGAGTGGGGCCAACGTCCTGACTTTC | CASLRRAEGSGANVLTF | few | TRBJ2-6 | TRBV2 | -
TGCAGCGTTGATATGTCAGGGAGTGGTGACACCGGGGAGCTGTTTTTT | CSVDMSGSGDTGELFF | many | TRBJ2-2 | TRBV29-1 | -
TGTGCCATCAGTGAAGAGACAGGGGGGGACACTGAAGCTTTCTTT | CAISEETGGDTEAFF | - | TRBJ1-1 | TRBV10-3 | TRBD1
TGTGCCAGCAGCTTGGCCCCGGATACTTACTATGGCTACACCTTC | CASSLAPDTYYGYTF | few | TRBJ1-2 | TRBV5-4 | -
TGTGCCAGCAGTCCACGACCCTATCAGCCCCAGCATTTT | CASSPRPYQPQHF | many | TRBJ1-5 | TRBV27 | -
TGTGCCAGCAGTTACTCGTGGCCGCCCGAGGTTGTCGGGGAGCTGTTTTTT | CASSYSWPPEVVGELFF | - | TRBJ2-2 | TRBV6-6 | -
TGTGCCAGCTCATCCTATCCGACAGCCCAAGAGACCCAGTACTTC | CASSSYPTAQETQYF | few | TRBJ2-5 | TRBV18 | -
TGTGCCAGCAGCTTGTCCCCAAACCCGGATCGAAATTCACCCCTCGACTTT | CASSLSPNPDRNSPLDF | - | TRBJ1-6 | TRBV5-4 | -
TGTGCCAGCAGTTTTAGCCCCGACTATGGCTACACCTTC | CASSFSPDYGYTF | few | TRBJ1-2 | TRBV28 | -
TGTGCCAGCAGCCATGGACGCACCCAGTACTTC | CASSHGRTQYF | many | TRBJ2-5 | TRBV25-1 | -
TGTGCCATCAGTGAGTCAGATCAGGGGCCTGAAGCTTTCTTT | CAISESDQGPEAFF | - | TRBJ1-1 | TRBV10-3 | -
TGTGCCAGCAGTTTTCCAAGTGCGGGAGGGGTCGGGGAGCTGTTTTTT | CASSFPSAGGVGELFF | many | TRBJ2-2 | TRBV28 | TRBD2
TGTGCCAGCAGGGGGGTCGCAGAGGACAAAAACATTCAGTACTTC | CASRGVAEDKNIQYF | many | TRBJ2-4 | TRBV28 | -
TGTGCCAGCAGCTTGAAGCGGGAACGTGATACAGATACGCAGTATTTT | CASSLKRERDTDTQYF | few | TRBJ2-3 | TRBV5-4 | TRBD2
TGTGCCAGCAGCCCGGGACAGGGATACCAGTACTTC | CASSPGQGYQYF | many | TRBJ2-4 | TRBV7-3 | TRBD1
TGTGCCAGCAGGGGGGTACTTTTGAACACTGAAGCTTTCTTT | CASRGVLLNTEAFF | few | TRBJ1-1 | TRBV5-5 | -
TGTGCCAGCAGTTCCCCCTTCGGGGGGCGGGAATTCTACGAGCAGTACTTC | CASSSPFGGREFYEQYF | - | TRBJ2-7 | TRBV6-2/TRBV6-3 | -
TGTGCCAGCAGCTTACCCGACAGGAATCCCTACGAGCAGTACTTC | CASSLPDRNPYEQYF | many | TRBJ2-7 | TRBV28 | -
TGTGCCAGCAGTTCCTTGCCGAGGACTAATGAAATACTGTTTTTT | CASSSLPRTNEILFF | - | TRBJ1-4 | TRBV6-1 | -
TGTGCCAGCAGCTTAGGGGGGAACCCCTACAATGAGCAGTTCTTC | CASSLGGNPYNEQFF | many | TRBJ2-1 | TRBV7-9 | -
TGCAGTGCTAGAGGGGTCTCTGGAAACACCATATATTTT | CSARGVSGNTIYF | - | TRBJ1-3 | TRBV20-1 | -
TGTGCCAGCAGTTCGTATCGGGAGGCCGCCTACAATGAGCAGTTCTTC | CASSSYREAAYNEQFF | - | TRBJ2-1 | TRBV27 | TRBD2
TGCAGCGTTGATCAGGCAGAAGGGGAGCTGTTTTTT | CSVDQAEGELFF | many | TRBJ2-2 | TRBV29-1 | -
TGTGCCAGCCACCCCTACACAGGGAGGGCAGATACGCAGTATTTT | CASHPYTGRADTQYF | many | TRBJ2-3 | TRBV6-1 | -
TGTGCCAGCAGTTTAGTGGTCATCGGGAACACTGAAGCTTTCTTT | CASSLVVIGNTEAFF | many | TRBJ1-1 | TRBV12-3/TRBV12-4 | -
TGTGCCAGCAGCGTAGACAACGGCGGAAAACTGTTTTTT | CASSVDNGGKLFF | - | TRBJ1-4 | TRBV5-5 | -
TGTGCCAGCAGCCCCGACAGTTCAAGGGACACTGAAGCTTTCTTT | CASSPDSSRDTEAFF | - | TRBJ1-1 | TRBV5-6 | -
TGCAGTGCTAGAGATCGGGGGCGTAGCGAAGGCTACACCTTC | CSARDRGRSEGYTF | - | TRBJ1-2 | TRBV20-1 | -
TGTGCCAGCAGCTTAGGGGACATCCAGGGGAGTACGCAGTATTTT | CASSLGDIQGSTQYF | - | TRBJ2-3 | TRBV7-9 | -
TGTGCCATCAGTGTTTCGACAGGTGGAATATCAGAAGCTTTCTTT | CAISVSTGGISEAFF | few | TRBJ1-1 | TRBV10-3 | -
TGTGCCAGCAGTTTTACAGGTTCACCCCTCCACTTT | CASSFTGSPLHF | - | TRBJ1-6 | TRBV27 | -
TGTGCCAGCGGCGGGACAGGGAGTCGGGAGCAGTACTTC | CASGGTGSREQYF | many | TRBJ2-7 | TRBV6-5 | TRBD1
TGTGCCAGCAGTTTTGATAGGGGAGGCTCACCCCTCCACTTT | CASSFDRGGSPLHF | - | TRBJ1-6 | TRBV27 | -
TGTGCCAGTCTTATGGCGGGAGTAGGGACCGGGGAGCTGTTTTTT | CASLMAGVGTGELFF | - | TRBJ2-2 | TRBV19 | TRBD2
TGCGCCAGCAGTGAGTCGACGAAGTACACTGAAGCTTTCTTT | CASSESTKYTEAFF | - | TRBJ1-1 | TRBV10-1 | -
TGTGCCAGCAGCCAAGATCGTTCTCTGGCAGGGGGCGCTATAGACACTGAAGCTTTCTTT | CASSQDRSLAGGAIDTEAFF | - | TRBJ1-1 | TRBV3-1 | TRBD1
TGCAGTGCTGGGCCGGACAGGGAAACGTCGTCGGGCAATCAGCCCCATCATTTT | CSAGPDRETSSGNQPHHF | - | TRBJ1-5 | TRBV20-1 | TRBD1
TGTGCCAGTAGTATAATAGGAGGGCAGCCCCAGCATTTT | CASSIIGGQPQHF | - | TRBJ1-5 | TRBV19 | -